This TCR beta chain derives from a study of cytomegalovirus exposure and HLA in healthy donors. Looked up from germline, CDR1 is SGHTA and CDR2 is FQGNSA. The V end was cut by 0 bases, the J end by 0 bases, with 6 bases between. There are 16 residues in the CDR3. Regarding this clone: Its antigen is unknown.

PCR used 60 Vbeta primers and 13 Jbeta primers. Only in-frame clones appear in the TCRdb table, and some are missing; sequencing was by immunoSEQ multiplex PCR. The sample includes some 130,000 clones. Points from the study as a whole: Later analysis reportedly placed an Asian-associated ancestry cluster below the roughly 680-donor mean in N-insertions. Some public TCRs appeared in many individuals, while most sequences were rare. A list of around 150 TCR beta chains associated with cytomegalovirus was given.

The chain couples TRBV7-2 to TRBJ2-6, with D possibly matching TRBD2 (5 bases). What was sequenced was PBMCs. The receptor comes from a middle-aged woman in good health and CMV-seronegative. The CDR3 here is CASSLAAGSGANVLTF. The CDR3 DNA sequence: TGTGCCAGCAGCTTAGCGGCGGGCTCTGGGGCCAACGTCCTGACTTTC.